These 4 T cell receptor beta chains originate from one sample sequenced in a study of shared clonotypes between healthy human individuals. Profiling relied on immunoSEQ multiplex PCR, and the TCRdb table lists in-frame clones only, not all of them. The sample carries 2 million to 2.5 million clones, approximately 93% recorded once. The sequenced sample was naive CD4+ T cells from PBMCs. The subset here: CD45RA+ positively selected. The receptors shown here come from a man aged 18 to 29 in good health. Some clones in this sample may be carry-over from other donors' samples.

The chain employs TRBV9 and TRBJ2-2; D possibly corresponds to TRBD2 (6 bases). V was cut by 4 bases and J by 7 bases, with 17 bases left in between. CDR1 is SGDLS, CDR2 YYNGEE, per germline. The CDR3 is 15 amino acids. The CDR3, as DNA: TGTGCCAGCAGCAAATCTAGCGCCCTGGGCGGGGAGCTGTTTTTT. Protein: CASSKSSALGGELFF.

The chain is built from TRBV27 and TRBJ2-5; perhaps TRBD1 as D (5 bases). The CDR3 loop spans 14 amino acids. Germline CDR1 and CDR2: MNHEY and SMNVEV (reference sequence). V lost 6 bases to trimming and J lost 5 bases, with 16 bases between them. CDR3 nucleotides: TGTGCCAGCAGAGGACAATTCCGCCTCGAGACCCAGTACTTC. Protein product: CASRGQFRLETQYF.

CDR3 nucleotide sequence: TGTGCCAGCAGCTTTCAGGCGGGGCTAGGACTGTTTTTT. Protein product: CASSFQAGLGLFF. The gene calls are TRBV7-2 and TRBJ1-4; TRBD1 might be the D (5 bases). Germline V gene lookup returns CDR1 SGHTA and CDR2 FQGNSA. The CDR3 has 13 amino acids. V shed 3 bases and J shed 13 bases, with 15 bases lying between them.

The gene calls are TRBV25-1 and TRBJ2-1, with a weak D call TRBD1 (5 bases). This CDR3 has 14 amino acids. Germline V gene sequence: CDR1 MGHDK, CDR2 SYGVNS. The germline V and J ends were trimmed by 4 bases and 5 bases, with 12 bases remaining between them. The CDR3 DNA is TGTGCCAGCAGTGGGGCAGGGTTCGACAATGAGCAGTTCTTC. This translates into CASSGAGFDNEQFF.